These 25 T cell receptor beta chains originate from one sample sequenced in a study of blood T cell repertoires in COVID-19. Only in-frame clones appear in the TCRdb table, and some are missing; sequencing was by immunoSEQ multiplex PCR. The sample has about 58,000 clones; 85% to 90% are singletons. Sequencing input: peripheral blood. The receptors shown here come from a man aged 55 to 69 with acute or convalescent COVID-19.

Comments on this clone: One end of the junction fails to match germline, which may point to a read error. The rearrangement links TRBV28 to TRBJ1-5; tentative D call: TRBD1 (6 bases). The CDR3 runs 16 residues. Germline V gene sequence: CDR1 MDHEN, CDR2 SYDVKM. The CDR3 DNA reads as TGTGCCAGCAGGCCCGCGCAGGGGTTTAGCCATCAGCCCCAGCATTTT. It translates to CASRPAQGFSHQPQHF.

The chain carries TRBV7-6 and TRBJ1-1; TRBD1 might be the D (5 bases). Germline lookup yields CDR1 SGHVS and CDR2 FNYEAQ. The length of the CDR3 is 13 residues. Trimming cost V 5 bases and J 1 base, with 8 bases left between them. The CDR3 sequence: CASSITGNTEAFF. The CDR3 DNA reads TGTGCCAGCAGCATCACAGGGAACACTGAAGCTTTCTTT.

CDR3 nucleotide sequence: TGTGCCAGTAGTAGGCCCCAAGGCGGGAACACTGAAGCTTTCTTT. It yields the protein CASSRPQGGNTEAFF. The chain uses TRBV19 and TRBJ1-1; no reliable D call. CDR1 and CDR2 (germline): LNHDA, SQIVND (reference sequence). Trimming took 4 bases from V and 1 from J, leaving 13 bases between them. The CDR3 has 15 residues.

The V and J genes are TRBV10-3 and TRBJ1-1, with D possibly being TRBD1 (6 bases). Germline V gives CDR1 ENHRY, CDR2 SYGVKD. The V end was cut by 6 bases, the J end by 4 bases, with 15 bases between. There are 14 residues in the CDR3. The CDR3 bases are TGTGCCATCAGCATCCGGGGGGCAGGCACTGAAGCTTTCTTT. This translates into CAISIRGAGTEAFF.

The gene calls are TRBV7-9 and TRBJ2-4; TRBD2 agrees at 8 bases. This CDR3 spans 15 amino acids. After removal of 5 bases from V and 8 bases from J, the junction contained 11 bases not matched to a gene. Looked up from germline, CDR1 is SEHNR and CDR2 is FQNEAQ (reference sequence). The CDR3 loop is CASSRTGGPWDIQYF. The CDR3 nucleotides read TGTGCCAGCAGCCGAACGGGGGGGCCATGGGACATTCAGTACTTC.

The V gene is TRBV11-3, the J gene TRBJ1-1; D gene uncertain. CDR3 length: 15 amino acids. V shed 1 base and J shed 3 bases, with 12 bases lying between them. The germline gives CDR1 SGHNT, CDR2 YENEEA. In nucleotides, the CDR3 is TGTGCCAGCAGCTTAGCGATATTCGGGGACACTGAAGCTTTCTTT. Protein: CASSLAIFGDTEAFF.

V usage is TRBV6-4 and J usage is TRBJ1-2; a possible D gene is TRBD1 (6 bases). The V end was cut by 4 bases, the J end by 7 bases, with 10 bases between. The length of the CDR3 is 12 residues. Germline V gene sequence: CDR1 MRHNA, CDR2 SNTAGT. CDR3 sequence: CASSGGTFGYTF. The CDR3 DNA reads TGTGCCAGCAGTGGGGGGACATTTGGCTACACCTTC.

The chain uses TRBV30 and TRBJ1-5; 10 nucleotides match TRBD1. The junction had 16 bases not matched to a gene; V was cut back by 4 bases and J by 7 bases. Germline-derived CDR1 and CDR2 are GTSNPN and SVGIG (reference sequence). This CDR3 has 17 amino acids. The CDR3 is CAWMARTGGTGGQPQHF. As DNA, the CDR3 is TGTGCCTGGATGGCGAGGACAGGGGGAACCGGGGGACAGCCCCAGCATTTT.

The rearrangement links TRBV11-2 to TRBJ1-3; the D gene is possibly TRBD1 (6 bases). V lost 4 bases to trimming and J lost 4 bases, with 20 bases between them. Germline V gene data show CDR1 as SGHAT and CDR2 as FQNNGV. CDR3 size: 17 residues. This CDR3 reads CASSSRDLGALGNTIYF. In DNA, the CDR3 is TGTGCCAGCAGCTCCCGGGATTTGGGGGCATTAGGAAACACCATATATTTT.

This sequence joins TRBV7-3 and TRBJ1-4, with 7 bases fitting TRBD1. The CDR3 totals 14 residues. V shed 9 bases, J shed 10 bases, and the junction held 14 bases outside the gene matches. Germline loops: CDR1 SGHTA, CDR2 FQGTGA. Written as DNA, the CDR3 is TGTGCCAGACCGGATCCGACAGGGCCTGGAAAACTGTTTTTT. This codes for CARPDPTGPGKLFF.

On this clone itself: The sample contains more than one DNA sequence encoding this CDR3. This chain uses TRBV2 with TRBJ2-7; the D is unclear. Germline CDR1 reads SNHLY; CDR2 reads FYNNEI. The CDR3 has 15 amino acids. Trimming pared 2 bases from V and 2 bases from J, leaving 13 bases between. The CDR3 bases are TGTGCCAGCAGTGAACTGCGCGGCACGGCCTACGAGCAGTACTTC. It encodes CASSELRGTAYEQYF.

The V and J genes are TRBV13 and TRBJ2-1; 7 bases are shared with TRBD2. The length of the CDR3 is 17 residues. CDR1 and CDR2 (germline): PRHDT, FYEKMQ (reference sequence). Germline trimming cut 3 bases from V and 8 bases from J; bases unmatched to any gene: 16. CDR3 DNA: TGTGCCAGCAGCTTCCCCTCCGGGACTACGTCTACGGATGAGCAGTTCTTC. This encodes CASSFPSGTTSTDEQFF.

This chain connects TRBV30 to TRBJ2-7; D unresolved. Germline lookup yields CDR1 GTSNPN and CDR2 SVGIG (reference sequence). This CDR3 comprises 11 residues. V was clipped by 3 bases and J by 6 bases, with 9 bases between them. This CDR3 is CAWSASREQYF. The CDR3 DNA is TGTGCCTGGAGCGCCAGTCGCGAGCAGTACTTC.

V usage is TRBV11-3 and J usage is TRBJ2-1; 7 nucleotides match TRBD2. Unmatched junction bases numbered 5, after V lost 3 bases and J lost 6 bases. CDR1 and CDR2 (germline): SGHNT, YENEEA. This CDR3 contains 14 residues. DNA for the CDR3: TGTGCCAGCAGCTTGGCGGGAGAGCGCAATGAGCAGTTCTTC. Protein product: CASSLAGERNEQFF.

The gene calls are TRBV7-8 and TRBJ2-7; D perhaps matches TRBD2 (5 bases). The germline V gene has CDR1 SGHVS and CDR2 FQNEAQ. Trimming cost V 5 bases and J 4 bases, with 15 bases left between them. The CDR3 is 14 amino acids. The CDR3 region has the DNA TGTGCCAGCAGCCAGGCGAGAGGGAGATACGAGCAGTACTTC. Residues: CASSQARGRYEQYF.

The chain is built from TRBV4-1 and TRBJ2-5, with D perhaps TRBD2 (6 bases). The germline CDR1 and CDR2 sequences are MGHRA and YSYEKL. The CDR3 has 16 residues. V lost 4 bases and J lost 5, with 20 bases in between. Written as DNA, the CDR3 is TGCGCCAGCAGCCGCAGCTTGGGGGGAGGTTTGGAGACCCAGTACTTC. Its translation: CASSRSLGGGLETQYF.

V and J are TRBV6-5 and TRBJ2-7, with D maybe TRBD2 (5 bases). Trimming removed 2 bases from V and 0 bases from J, with 11 bases in between. Germline CDR1 and CDR2: MNHEY and SVGAGI. CDR3 length: 15 amino acids. CDR3 amino acids: CASSYGNAGSYEQYF. The CDR3 DNA sequence: TGTGCCAGCAGTTACGGGAATGCGGGCTCCTACGAGCAGTACTTC.

The chain has TRBV6-2 or TRBV6-3 and TRBJ1-2, with 7 bases lining up with TRBD1. Germline lookup yields CDR1 MNHEY and CDR2 SVGEGT. There are 14 residues in the CDR3. The ends lost 4 bases at V and 5 bases at J; junction bases unmatched: 7. The CDR3 DNA reads TGTGCCAGCAGTTTCCTCGACAGGGAGTATGGCTACACCTTC. This codes for CASSFLDREYGYTF.

This chain joins TRBV6-5 and TRBJ2-7; D may be TRBD2 (7 bases). The CDR3 runs 13 residues. V was pared by 6 bases and J by 2 bases, with 11 bases between. CDR1 is MNHEY and CDR2 is SVGAGI in the germline V gene. CDR3 coding DNA: TGTGCCAGCAGAGGGGGGGGCCCCTACGAGCAGTACTTC. This gives the protein CASRGGGPYEQYF.

The J gene is TRBJ2-7, the V gene TRBV19; tentatively, D is TRBD1 (6 bases). Germline values: CDR1 LNHDA, CDR2 SQIVND (reference sequence). The ends were cut back, 7 bases at V and 3 bases at J, with 13 bases in the middle. CDR3 length: 13 residues. Here the CDR3 reads CASTAPGHYEQYF. CDR3 bases: TGTGCCAGTACCGCCCCGGGACACTACGAGCAGTACTTC.

The rearrangement links TRBV6-5 to TRBJ1-3, with D possibly TRBD1 on 6 matching bases. The germline CDR1 and CDR2 sequences are MNHEY and SVGAGI. The CDR3 contains 12 residues. Trimming shortened V by 11 bases and J by 7 bases, and 15 bases separated the two germline ends. The chain's CDR3 is CASGTPGNTIYF. DNA for the CDR3: TGTGCCTCCGGGACACCGGGGAACACCATATATTTT.

The CDR3 coding sequence is TGTGCCAGCAGTCTTGGACAGGGCGCCTATGGCTACACCTTC. Translating it yields CASSLGQGAYGYTF. The chain has TRBV28 and TRBJ1-2, with 8 bases lining up with TRBD1. CDR1 and CDR2 from the germline V gene are MDHEN and SYDVKM. This CDR3 is built from 14 residues. The trim removed 5 bases at V and 4 bases at J, leaving 6 bases unmatched.

The rearrangement links TRBV11-2 to TRBJ1-5; 8 nucleotides align to TRBD1. V was pared by 2 bases and J by 5 bases, with 11 bases of the junction left unmatched. The CDR3 contains 17 residues. In germline, CDR1 is SGHAT, CDR2 FQNNGV. As DNA, the CDR3 is TGTGCCAGCAGCTTAAGATCGGACAGGGCTGGAGATCAGCCCCAGCATTTT. This sequence encodes CASSLRSDRAGDQPQHF.

This clone has just one count. The rearrangement links TRBV3-1 (or the pseudogene TRBV3-2) to TRBJ1-2, with TRBD1 matching 7 bases. Germline CDR1 and CDR2: LGHDT and YNNKEL (reference sequence). Trimming took 5 bases from V and 2 from J; bases not matched to a gene: 8. This CDR3 region has 15 residues. CDR3 loop: CASSKLTGENYGYTF. The CDR3 DNA reads as TGTGCCAGCAGCAAACTAACAGGGGAAAACTATGGCTACACCTTC.

V gene TRBV6-1 combines with J gene TRBJ2-2, with D possibly being TRBD2 (6 bases). The CDR3 length is 15 residues. Germline V gene lookup returns CDR1 MNHNS and CDR2 SASEGT. V was shortened by 7 bases and J by 0 bases, with 12 bases between the two germline ends. The CDR3 reads CASTEWGANTGELFF. CDR3 sequence (DNA): TGTGCCAGCACCGAATGGGGGGCGAACACCGGGGAGCTGTTTTTT.